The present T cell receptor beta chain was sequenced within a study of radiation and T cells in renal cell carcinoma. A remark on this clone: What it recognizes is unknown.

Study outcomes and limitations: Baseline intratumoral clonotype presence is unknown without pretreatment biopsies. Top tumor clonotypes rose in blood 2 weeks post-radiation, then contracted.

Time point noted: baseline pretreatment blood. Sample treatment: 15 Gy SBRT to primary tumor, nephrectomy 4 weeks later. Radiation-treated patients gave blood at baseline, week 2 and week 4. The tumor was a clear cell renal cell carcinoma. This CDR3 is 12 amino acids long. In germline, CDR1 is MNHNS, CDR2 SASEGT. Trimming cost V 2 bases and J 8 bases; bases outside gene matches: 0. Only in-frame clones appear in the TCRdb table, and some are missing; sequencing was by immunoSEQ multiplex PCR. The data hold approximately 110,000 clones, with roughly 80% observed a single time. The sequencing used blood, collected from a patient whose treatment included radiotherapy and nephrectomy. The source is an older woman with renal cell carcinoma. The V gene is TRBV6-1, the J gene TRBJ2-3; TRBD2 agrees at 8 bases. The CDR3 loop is CASSESGGTQYF. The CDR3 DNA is TGTGCCAGCAGTGAAAGCGGGGGTACGCAGTATTTT.